This is a list of T cell receptor beta chains from one sample in a study of cytomegalovirus exposure and HLA in healthy donors. Profiling relied on immunoSEQ multiplex PCR, and the TCRdb table lists in-frame clones only, not all of them. Altogether roughly 190,000 clones are present, roughly 76% being singletons, with the ten largest covering approximately 2%. The sequenced material came from PBMCs. The receptors were sampled from a woman aged 30 to 39 in good health and CMV-seropositive. The CDR3 runs from the conserved cysteine through the conserved F or W. The D gene is left open where the match is weak. Expanded clones get a size class; other rows say once, few or many, or leave the size out.

>TRBJ1-5|TRBV6-5|.|.
CASKPGANQPQHF
TGTGCCAGCAAACCAGGCGCAAATCAGCCCCAGCATTTT
>TRBJ2-7|TRBV30|.|.
CAWSAGTVSYEQYF
TGTGCCTGGAGTGCCGGGACTGTCAGCTACGAGCAGTACTTC
>TRBJ1-4|TRBV5-1|TRBD1|.
CASSLEGQGANEKLFF
TGCGCCAGCAGCTTGGAGGGACAGGGGGCAAATGAAAAACTGTTTTTT
>TRBJ1-1|TRBV5-1|TRBD1|.
CASSTDRAFSEAFF
TGCGCCAGCAGCACGGACAGGGCATTCAGTGAAGCTTTCTTT
>TRBJ2-7|TRBV4-3|.|.
CASSQGGGNRYEQYF
TGCGCCAGCAGCCAAGGGGGCGGGAATAGGTACGAGCAGTACTTC
>TRBJ1-2|TRBV6-1|.|.
CARGPPNFYGYTF
TGTGCCAGGGGGCCACCGAATTTCTATGGCTACACCTTC
>TRBJ1-1|TRBV2|.|.
CASSEYQVGTEAFF
TGTGCCAGCAGTGAATATCAGGTTGGCACTGAAGCTTTCTTT
>TRBJ1-2|TRBV19|.|.
CASLGANYGYTF
TGTGCCAGTCTAGGGGCTAACTATGGCTACACCTTC
>TRBJ1-5|TRBV5-6|.|.
CASSFRDRNQPQHF
TGTGCCAGCAGCTTCCGTGACAGGAATCAGCCCCAGCATTTT
>TRBJ2-3|TRBV29-1|TRBD2|few
CSVVPSGGVTDTQYF
TGCAGCGTTGTCCCTAGCGGGGGGGTCACAGATACGCAGTATTTT
>TRBJ2-7|TRBV18|.|.
CASSPQGGPYEQYF
TGTGCCAGCTCACCCCAAGGAGGGCCCTACGAGCAGTACTTC
>TRBJ2-5|TRBV27|.|.
CASRGSVLETQYF
TGTGCCAGCAGGGGCTCCGTATTGGAGACCCAGTACTTC
>TRBJ2-7|TRBV7-3|.|.
CASSCDRYAYEQYF
TGTGCCAGCAGCTGCGACAGGTATGCCTACGAGCAGTACTTC
>TRBJ1-1|TRBV6-5|TRBD1|.
CASSPNRGQAEAFF
TGTGCCAGCAGTCCCAACAGGGGGCAAGCTGAAGCTTTCTTT
>TRBJ1-4|TRBV10-3|TRBD1|.
CAISGGQATTNEKLFF
TGTGCCATCAGTGGGGGACAGGCAACAACTAATGAAAAACTGTTTTTT
>TRBJ2-7|TRBV6-6|.|.
CASRPPAGGGYEQYF
TGTGCCAGCAGGCCTCCCGCCGGTGGAGGGTACGAGCAGTACTTC
>TRBJ2-2|TRBV7-3|.|.
CASSLNTGELFF
TGTGCCAGCAGTCTGAACACCGGGGAGCTGTTTTTT
>TRBJ1-5|TRBV10-3|.|.
CAISESGHQPQHF
TGTGCCATCAGTGAGTCGGGGCATCAGCCCCAGCATTTT
>TRBJ2-2|TRBV18|.|few
CASSPETGTGELFF
TGTGCCAGCTCACCAGAGACAGGAACCGGGGAGCTGTTTTTT
>TRBJ2-1|TRBV19|TRBD1|.
CASSIDVRGRGQFF
TGTGCCAGTAGTATAGACGTAAGGGGGCGCGGGCAGTTCTTC
>TRBJ2-5|TRBV30|.|once
CAWSVNLGDQETQYF
TGTGCCTGGAGTGTTAACCTGGGCGACCAAGAGACCCAGTACTTC
>TRBJ2-5|TRBV15|.|.
CATSIGVETQYF
TGTGCCACCAGCATAGGGGTGGAGACCCAGTACTTC
>TRBJ2-7|TRBV4-2|TRBD2|few
CASSQEREPHEQYF
TGTGCCAGCAGCCAAGAGCGGGAGCCCCACGAGCAGTACTTC
>TRBJ2-1|TRBV11-2|TRBD2|.
CASKTSGSDEQFF
TGTGCCAGCAAAACTAGCGGGAGTGATGAGCAGTTCTTC
>TRBJ2-3|TRBV6-1|.|.
CASSERQITDTQYF
TGTGCCAGCAGTGAACGACAAATCACAGATACGCAGTATTTT
>TRBJ2-1|TRBV5-1|TRBD2|few
CASSSGLAEQFF
TGCGCCAGCAGCTCGGGACTAGCTGAGCAGTTCTTC
>TRBJ1-2|TRBV2|.|few
CASSIGVPGYTF
TGTGCCAGCAGCATTGGAGTACCCGGCTACACCTTC
>TRBJ1-1|TRBV29-1|TRBD1|few
CSVGRGLNTEAFF
TGCAGCGTTGGCAGGGGGCTGAACACTGAAGCTTTCTTT
>TRBJ2-1|TRBV27|TRBD2|.
CASSSLAGDREQFF
TGTGCCAGCAGTTCTCTAGCGGGAGATCGCGAGCAGTTCTTC
>TRBJ1-1|TRBV28|TRBD1|.
CASSGTGGRNTEAFF
TGTGCCAGCAGTGGGACAGGGGGCAGGAACACTGAAGCTTTCTTT
>TRBJ1-2|TRBV7-3|TRBD1|.
CASSLKPRTGSNYGYTF
TGTGCCAGCAGCTTAAAGCCCAGGACAGGGTCTAACTATGGCTACACCTTC
>TRBJ2-7|TRBV6-5|TRBD1|.
CASSLTGTGYYEQYF
TGTGCCAGCAGTCTAACCGGGACAGGATACTACGAGCAGTACTTC
>TRBJ1-1|TRBV20-1|.|once
CSAPMNTEAFF
TGCAGTGCTCCAATGAACACTGAAGCTTTCTTT
>TRBJ2-4|TRBV30|.|.
CAWKDRDLAKNIQYF
TGTGCCTGGAAGGACAGAGACTTAGCCAAAAACATTCAGTACTTC
>TRBJ1-1|TRBV27|TRBD1|.
CASTPESTGGNTEAFF
TGTGCCAGCACCCCTGAGTCGACAGGGGGGAACACTGAAGCTTTCTTT
>TRBJ1-2|TRBV25-1|.|once
CASTNSGSGYGYTF
TGTGCCAGCACTAATTCCGGGAGCGGTTATGGCTACACCTTC
>TRBJ2-1|TRBV9|TRBD2|.
CASSEAPTSGVSYNEQFF
TGTGCCAGCAGCGAGGCCCCCACTAGCGGGGTCTCCTACAATGAGCAGTTCTTC